The source of this T cell receptor (beta chain) is a study of monozygotic twins with inflammatory bowel disease. Study observations and caveats: Patient repertoires may have gained variability from differing immunosuppressive treatments. Other individuals had fewer clonotypes in common with IBD patients than with healthy twins, especially with disease activity.

Using TCRalpha and TCRbeta cDNA, the researchers carried out two nested PCRs that lasted approximately 16 and 10 cycles. TCRdb re-called the 5' RACE reads and catalogs CDR3 proteins one per entry, DNA excluded. This table holds about 300,000 distinct CDR3 sequences. CDR1 and CDR2 from the germline V gene are ENHRY and SYGVKD. The CDR3 loop spans 16 amino acids. As concerns this clonotype: Its antigen is unidentified.

This clonotype originated in a human donor with ulcerative colitis or Crohn's disease, or a healthy co-twin of an affected twin (not recorded which). V is TRBV10-3 and J is TRBJ2-3; TCRdb names TRBD2, which stays unverified in the absence of DNA. Sequencing was carried out using blood. The CDR3 loop is CAINESRRDFTDTQYF.